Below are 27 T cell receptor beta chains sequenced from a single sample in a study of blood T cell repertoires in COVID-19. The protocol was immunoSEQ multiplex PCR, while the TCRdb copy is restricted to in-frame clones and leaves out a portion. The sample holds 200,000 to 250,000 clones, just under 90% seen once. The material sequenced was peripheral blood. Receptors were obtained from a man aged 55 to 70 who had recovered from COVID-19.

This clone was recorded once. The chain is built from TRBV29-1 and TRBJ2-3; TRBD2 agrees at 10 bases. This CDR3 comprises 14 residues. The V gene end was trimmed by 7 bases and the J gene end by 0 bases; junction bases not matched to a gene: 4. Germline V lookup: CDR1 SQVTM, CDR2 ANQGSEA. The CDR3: CSAPTSGSTDTQYF. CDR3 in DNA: TGCAGCGCACCGACTAGCGGGAGCACAGATACGCAGTATTTT.

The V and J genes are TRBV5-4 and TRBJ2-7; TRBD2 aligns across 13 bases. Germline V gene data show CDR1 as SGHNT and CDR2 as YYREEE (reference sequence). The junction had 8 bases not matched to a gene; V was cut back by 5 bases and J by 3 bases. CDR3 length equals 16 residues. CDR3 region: CASRTGGTSGNYEQYF. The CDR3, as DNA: TGTGCCAGCAGGACGGGTGGGACTAGCGGGAACTACGAGCAGTACTTC.

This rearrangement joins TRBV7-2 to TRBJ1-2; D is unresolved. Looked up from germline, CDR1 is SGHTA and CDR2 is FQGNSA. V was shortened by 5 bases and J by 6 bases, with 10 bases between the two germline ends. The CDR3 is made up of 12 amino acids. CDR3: CASSPFGDGYTF. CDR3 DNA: TGTGCCAGCAGCCCCTTCGGGGATGGCTACACCTTC.

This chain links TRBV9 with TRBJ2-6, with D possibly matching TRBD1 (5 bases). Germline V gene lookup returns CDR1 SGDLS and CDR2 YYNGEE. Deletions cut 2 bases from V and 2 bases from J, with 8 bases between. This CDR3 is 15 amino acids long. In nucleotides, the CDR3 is TGTGCCAGCAGCGTTCAGGACACTGGGGCCAACGTCCTGACTTTC. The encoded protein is CASSVQDTGANVLTF.

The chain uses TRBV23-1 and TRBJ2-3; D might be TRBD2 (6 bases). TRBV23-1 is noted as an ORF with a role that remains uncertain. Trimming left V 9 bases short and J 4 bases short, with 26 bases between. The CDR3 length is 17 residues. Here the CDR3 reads CASPLRHKRTKADTQYF. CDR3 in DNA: TGCGCCAGTCCCCTTAGGCACAAAAGGACTAAAGCAGATACGCAGTATTTT.

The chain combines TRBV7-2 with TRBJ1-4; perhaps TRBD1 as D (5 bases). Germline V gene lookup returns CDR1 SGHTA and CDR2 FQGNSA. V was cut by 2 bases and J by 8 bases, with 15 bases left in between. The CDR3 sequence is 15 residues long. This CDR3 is CASSLWGGVNEKLFF. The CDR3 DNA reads TGTGCCAGCAGCTTATGGGGAGGGGTTAACGAAAAACTGTTTTTT.

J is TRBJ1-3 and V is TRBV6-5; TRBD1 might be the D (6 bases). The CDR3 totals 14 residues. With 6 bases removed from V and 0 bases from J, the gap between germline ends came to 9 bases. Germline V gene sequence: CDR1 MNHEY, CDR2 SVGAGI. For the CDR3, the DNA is TGTGCCAGCAGCAGGGGAAACTCTGGAAACACCATATATTTT. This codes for CASSRGNSGNTIYF.

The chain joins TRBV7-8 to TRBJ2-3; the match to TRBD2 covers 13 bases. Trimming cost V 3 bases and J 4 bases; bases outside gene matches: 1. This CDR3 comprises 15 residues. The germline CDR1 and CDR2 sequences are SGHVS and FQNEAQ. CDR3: CASSFTSGGADTQYF. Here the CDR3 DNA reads TGTGCCAGCAGCTTTACTAGCGGGGGGGCAGATACGCAGTATTTT.

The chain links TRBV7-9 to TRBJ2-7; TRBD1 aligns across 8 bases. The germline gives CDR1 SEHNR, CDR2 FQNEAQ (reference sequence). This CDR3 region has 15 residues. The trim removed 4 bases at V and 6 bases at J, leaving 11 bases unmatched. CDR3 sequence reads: CASSSRGPTGSEQYF. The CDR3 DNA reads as TGTGCCAGCAGCTCCAGGGGGCCGACAGGGAGCGAGCAGTACTTC.

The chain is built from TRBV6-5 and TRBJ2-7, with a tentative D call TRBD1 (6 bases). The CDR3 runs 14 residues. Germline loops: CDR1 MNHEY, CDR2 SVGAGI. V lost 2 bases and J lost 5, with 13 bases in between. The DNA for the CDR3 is TGTGCCAGCAGTTACACATTACAGGGAAACGAGCAGTACTTC. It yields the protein CASSYTLQGNEQYF.

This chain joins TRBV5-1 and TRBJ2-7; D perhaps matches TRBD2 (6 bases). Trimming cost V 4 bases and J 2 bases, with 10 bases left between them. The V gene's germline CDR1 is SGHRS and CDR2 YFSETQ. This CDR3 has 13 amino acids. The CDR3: CASSRWEAYEQYF. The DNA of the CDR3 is TGCGCCAGCAGCAGGTGGGAGGCCTACGAGCAGTACTTC. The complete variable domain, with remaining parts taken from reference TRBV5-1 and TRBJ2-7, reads KAGVTQTPRYLIKTRGQQVTLSCSPISGHRSVSWYQQTPGQGLQFLFEYFSETQRNKGNFPGRFSGRQFSNSRSEMNVSTLELGDSALYLCASSRWEAYEQYFGPGTRLTVT.

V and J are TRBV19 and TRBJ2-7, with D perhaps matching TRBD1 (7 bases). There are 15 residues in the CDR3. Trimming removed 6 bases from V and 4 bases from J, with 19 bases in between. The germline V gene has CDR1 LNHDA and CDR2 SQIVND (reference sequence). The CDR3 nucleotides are TGTGCCAGTAGACCTCAGGGGGGATCAATGTACGAGCAGTACTTC. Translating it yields CASRPQGGSMYEQYF.

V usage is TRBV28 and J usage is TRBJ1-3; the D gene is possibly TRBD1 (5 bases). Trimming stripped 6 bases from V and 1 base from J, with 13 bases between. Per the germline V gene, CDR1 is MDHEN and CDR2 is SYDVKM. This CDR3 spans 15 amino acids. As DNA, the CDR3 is TGTGCCAGCAGCCTCGCGGGGCTTTCTGGAAACACCATATATTTT. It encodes CASSLAGLSGNTIYF.

Written as DNA, the CDR3 is TGTGCCACCAGTGATCCAGGTGGAAACACCATATATTTT. Translating gives CATSDPGGNTIYF. This rearrangement joins TRBV24-1 to TRBJ1-3; D remains ambiguous. The germline gives CDR1 KGHDR, CDR2 SFDVKD. The CDR3 extends over 13 amino acids. Trimming took 3 bases from V and 3 from J, leaving 5 bases between them.

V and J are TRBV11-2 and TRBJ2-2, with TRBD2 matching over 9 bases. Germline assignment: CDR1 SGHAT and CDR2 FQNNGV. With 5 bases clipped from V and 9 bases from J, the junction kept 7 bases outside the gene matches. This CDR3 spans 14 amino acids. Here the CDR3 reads CASSPSGNSRELFF. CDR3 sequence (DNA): TGTGCCAGCAGCCCTAGCGGGAATAGCCGGGAGCTGTTTTTT.

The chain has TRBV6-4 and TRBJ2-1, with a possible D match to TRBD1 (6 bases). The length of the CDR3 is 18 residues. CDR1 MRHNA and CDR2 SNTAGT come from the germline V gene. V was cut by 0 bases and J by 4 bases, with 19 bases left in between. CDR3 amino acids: CASSDSTGLSYKYNEQFF. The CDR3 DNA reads TGTGCCAGCAGTGACTCTACAGGGTTGAGTTATAAGTACAATGAGCAGTTCTTC.

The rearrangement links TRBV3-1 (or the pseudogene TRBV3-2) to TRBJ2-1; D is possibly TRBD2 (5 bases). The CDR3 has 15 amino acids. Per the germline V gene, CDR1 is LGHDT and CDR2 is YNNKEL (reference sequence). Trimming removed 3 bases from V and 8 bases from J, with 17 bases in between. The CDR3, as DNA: TGTGCCAGCAGCCAGCTCCAGGCTGGGCGGGATGAGCAGTTCTTC. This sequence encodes CASSQLQAGRDEQFF.

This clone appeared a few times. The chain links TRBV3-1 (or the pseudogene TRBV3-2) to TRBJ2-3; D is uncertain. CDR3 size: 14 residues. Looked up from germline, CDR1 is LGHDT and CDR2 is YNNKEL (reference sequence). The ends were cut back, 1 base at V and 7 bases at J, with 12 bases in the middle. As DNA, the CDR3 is TGTGCCAGCAGCCAAGGATCTATCGGGTATACGCAGTATTTT. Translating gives CASSQGSIGYTQYF.

The CDR3 here is CASSERDAVDEQFF. The CDR3 bases are TGTGCCAGCAGTGAGCGGGACGCAGTAGATGAGCAGTTCTTC. This rearrangement joins TRBV2 to TRBJ2-1; D might be TRBD2 (6 bases). Germline V gene data show CDR1 as SNHLY and CDR2 as FYNNEI. CDR3 length: 14 amino acids. The ends were cut back, 3 bases at V and 8 bases at J, with 14 bases in the middle.

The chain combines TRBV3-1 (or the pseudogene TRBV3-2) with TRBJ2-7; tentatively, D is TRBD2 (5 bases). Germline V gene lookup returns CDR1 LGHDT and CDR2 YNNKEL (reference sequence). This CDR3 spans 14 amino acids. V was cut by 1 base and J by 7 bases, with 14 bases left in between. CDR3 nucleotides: TGTGCCAGCAGCCAAGGCCCTACTGGGAGTGAGCAGTACTTC. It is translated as CASSQGPTGSEQYF.

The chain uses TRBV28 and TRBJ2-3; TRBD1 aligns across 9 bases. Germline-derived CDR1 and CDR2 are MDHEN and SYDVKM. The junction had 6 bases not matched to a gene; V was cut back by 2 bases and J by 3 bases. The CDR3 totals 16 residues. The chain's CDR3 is CASSLLGQGRTDTQYF. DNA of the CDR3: TGTGCCAGCAGTTTACTGGGACAGGGAAGAACAGATACGCAGTATTTT.

The CDR3 sequence is CASSWTGGSNEQYF. The CDR3 DNA sequence: TGTGCCAGCAGTTGGACAGGGGGGTCCAACGAGCAGTACTTC. The chain couples TRBV6-5 to TRBJ2-7; 10 nucleotides line up with TRBD1. From germline, CDR1 is MNHEY and CDR2 SVGAGI. This CDR3 region has 14 residues. The J segment lost 5 bases and the V segment lost 4 bases, leaving 5 bases of the junction unmatched.

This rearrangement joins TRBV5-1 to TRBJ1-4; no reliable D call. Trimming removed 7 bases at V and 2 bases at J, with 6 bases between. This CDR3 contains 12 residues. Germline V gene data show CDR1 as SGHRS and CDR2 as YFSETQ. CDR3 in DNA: TGCGCCAGCGGCCACACTAATGAAAAACTGTTTTTT. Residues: CASGHTNEKLFF.

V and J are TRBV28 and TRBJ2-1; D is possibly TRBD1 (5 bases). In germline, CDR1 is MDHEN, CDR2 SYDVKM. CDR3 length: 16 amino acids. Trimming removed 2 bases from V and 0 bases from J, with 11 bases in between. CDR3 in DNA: TGTGCCAGCAGTTTACGACAGCCCAGCTCCTACAATGAGCAGTTCTTC. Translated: CASSLRQPSSYNEQFF.

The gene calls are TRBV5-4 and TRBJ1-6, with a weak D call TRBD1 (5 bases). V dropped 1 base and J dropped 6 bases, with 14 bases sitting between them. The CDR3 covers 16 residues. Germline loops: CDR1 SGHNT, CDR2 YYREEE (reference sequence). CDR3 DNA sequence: TGTGCCAGCAGCTTGCCCAGGGCGAATGGTAATTCACCCCTCCACTTT. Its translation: CASSLPRANGNSPLHF.

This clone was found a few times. The DNA for the CDR3 is TGTGCCAGCAGCCCCCGACCCGGAGTGCAGTACTTC. It is translated as CASSPRPGVQYF. The chain links TRBV14 to TRBJ2-7; no definite D call. The length of the CDR3 is 12 residues. The germline CDR1 and CDR2 sequences are SGHDN and FVKESK. Trimming took 4 bases from V and 9 from J, leaving 13 bases between them.

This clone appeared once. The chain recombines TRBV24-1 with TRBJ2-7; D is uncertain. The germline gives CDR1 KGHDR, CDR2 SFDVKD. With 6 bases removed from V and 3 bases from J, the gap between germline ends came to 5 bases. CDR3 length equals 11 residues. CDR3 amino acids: CATSYGYEQYF. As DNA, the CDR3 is TGTGCCACCAGTTACGGCTACGAGCAGTACTTC.